These 29 T cell receptor beta chains originate from one sample sequenced in a study of blood T cell repertoires in COVID-19. Method: immunoSEQ multiplex PCR; TCRdb's copy keeps in-frame clones and lacks some. The profile covers a few hundred thousand clones, with just under 85% appearing a single time and 8.9% taken by the ten largest. Sequencing was carried out using peripheral blood. Receptor source: an elderly man with acute or convalescent COVID-19.

The rearrangement links TRBV27 to TRBJ1-5; 9 positions agree with TRBD1. The germline V gene encodes CDR1 MNHEY and CDR2 SMNVEV (reference sequence). CDR3 length: 15 amino acids. V dropped 5 bases and J dropped 4; count of bases not matched to a gene: 6. The CDR3, as DNA: TGTGCCAGCAGTAGTTTAGGACAGGGGAATCAGCCCCAGCATTTT. Its protein is CASSSLGQGNQPQHF.

The CDR3 region is CASSITGTASYEQYF. In nucleotides, the CDR3 is TGTGCCAGTAGTATTACCGGGACAGCCTCCTACGAGCAGTACTTC. The rearrangement joins TRBV19 to TRBJ2-7; 7 bases are a match to TRBD1. The ends lost 3 bases at V and 0 bases at J; junction bases unmatched: 5. The CDR3 has 15 residues. Germline CDR1 and CDR2: LNHDA and SQIVND (reference sequence). The complete variable domain, with remaining parts taken from reference TRBV19 and TRBJ2-7, reads DGGITQSPKYLFRKEGQNVTLSCEQNLNHDAMYWYRQDPGQGLRLIYYSQIVNDFQKGDIAEGYSVSREKKESFPLTVTSAQKNPTAFYLCASSITGTASYEQYFGPGTRLTVT.

This chain joins TRBV30 and TRBJ2-5; perhaps TRBD2 as D (5 bases). Trimming cost V 8 bases and J 5 bases, with 21 bases left between them. CDR3 length: 14 residues. Germline CDR1 GTSNPN, CDR2 SVGIG (reference sequence). DNA of the CDR3: TGTGCCCTCTCTCCGATGCGGGCCGGGGAGACCCAGTACTTC. Amino acid sequence: CALSPMRAGETQYF.

The genes are TRBV2 and TRBJ1-6; D uncertain. Germline loops: CDR1 SNHLY, CDR2 FYNNEI. This CDR3 contains 15 residues. V was trimmed by 7 bases and J by 0 bases, leaving 10 bases between them. CDR3 coding DNA: TGTGCCAGCAATAAGGAGAGCTCCTATAATTCACCCCTCCACTTT. It specifies CASNKESSYNSPLHF.

This clone occurred once. The chain uses TRBV18 and TRBJ1-5; D not resolved. Germline V gives CDR1 KGHSH, CDR2 LQKENI. The CDR3 is 16 amino acids. V lost 4 bases, J lost 5 bases, and 18 bases lay in between. CDR3: CASSLSAGSLDQPQHF. The CDR3 nucleotides read TGTGCCAGCTCACTTTCTGCGGGTAGTCTCGATCAGCCCCAGCATTTT.

The chain links TRBV19 to TRBJ2-1, with a weak D call TRBD2 (6 bases). Trimming cost V 6 bases and J 5 bases, with 17 bases left between them. CDR3 length: 15 amino acids. Looked up from germline, CDR1 is LNHDA and CDR2 is SQIVND (reference sequence). The CDR3 region is CASRSGRARDNEQFF. The CDR3, as DNA: TGTGCCAGTAGGTCCGGGAGAGCCCGGGACAATGAGCAGTTCTTC.

The genes are TRBV6-5 and TRBJ1-3, with 7 bases lining up with TRBD1. Trimming removed 3 bases from V and 4 bases from J; junction bases left unmatched: 6. CDR3 length: 15 residues. Germline CDR1 is MNHEY and CDR2 is SVGAGI. As DNA, the CDR3 is TGTGCCAGCAGTTATCGAACAGGGGTCGGAAACACCATATATTTT. Translating it yields CASSYRTGVGNTIYF.

V gene TRBV30 combines with J gene TRBJ2-1; 9 nucleotides agree with TRBD1. The V gene's germline CDR1 is GTSNPN and CDR2 SVGIG (reference sequence). Trimming at V came to 4 bases and at J to 9 bases, leaving 7 bases not matched to a gene. The length of the CDR3 is 13 residues. CDR3 bases: TGTGCCTGGATCAGACAGGGGGGCACTGAGCAGTTCTTC. It yields the protein CAWIRQGGTEQFF.

V is TRBV30 and J is TRBJ1-5; D gene uncertain. CDR3 length equals 13 residues. Germline lookup yields CDR1 GTSNPN and CDR2 SVGIG (reference sequence). Trimming took 3 bases from V and 0 from J, leaving 6 bases between them. CDR3 residues: CAWSLDSNQPQHF. In nucleotides, the CDR3 is TGTGCCTGGAGCCTAGATAGCAATCAGCCCCAGCATTTT.

This clone was seen only once. The genes are TRBV19 and TRBJ1-5; D possibly corresponds to TRBD1 (6 bases). V was pared by 5 bases and J by 3 bases, with 14 bases between. Germline CDR1 LNHDA, CDR2 SQIVND (reference sequence). The CDR3 contains 15 residues. The chain's CDR3 is CASSVRDTYNQPQHF. CDR3 nucleotides: TGTGCCAGTAGTGTAAGGGACACCTACAATCAGCCCCAGCATTTT. Based on the CDR3 plus reference TRBV19 and TRBJ1-5, the full variable domain is DGGITQSPKYLFRKEGQNVTLSCEQNLNHDAMYWYRQDPGQGLRLIYYSQIVNDFQKGDIAEGYSVSREKKESFPLTVTSAQKNPTAFYLCASSVRDTYNQPQHFGDGTRLSIL.

This clone has only one observation. J is TRBJ2-1 and V is TRBV5-1, with 10 bases identical to TRBD2. This CDR3 region has 15 residues. Looked up from germline, CDR1 is SGHRS and CDR2 is YFSETQ. The V segment lost 7 bases and the J segment 5 bases; nucleotides outside the gene matches: 9. The CDR3 spells CASCPSGSFNNEQFF. CDR3 in DNA: TGCGCCAGCTGTCCTAGCGGGAGTTTCAACAATGAGCAGTTCTTC. The whole variable domain, filled in from reference TRBV5-1 and TRBJ2-1, reads KAGVTQTPRYLIKTRGQQVTLSCSPISGHRSVSWYQQTPGQGLQFLFEYFSETQRNKGNFPGRFSGRQFSNSRSEMNVSTLELGDSALYLCASCPSGSFNNEQFFGPGTRLTVL.

The J gene is TRBJ1-2, the V gene TRBV28; D unresolved. V was pared by 1 base and J by 7 bases, with 10 bases between. The germline gives CDR1 MDHEN, CDR2 SYDVKM. This CDR3 is 13 amino acids long. CDR3 bases: TGTGCCAGCAGTTTATCCCTTGAGCGTGGCTACACCTTC. This gives the protein CASSLSLERGYTF.

V is TRBV5-4 and J is TRBJ2-2; D might be TRBD1 (6 bases). The CDR3 length is 16 residues. The ends were cut back, 5 bases at V and 0 bases at J, with 14 bases in the middle. The germline V gene has CDR1 SGHNT and CDR2 YYREEE (reference sequence). The CDR3, as DNA: TGTGCCAGCAGATACGGGACAACCGCGAACACCGGGGAGCTGTTTTTT. Translating it yields CASRYGTTANTGELFF.

A few counts support this clone. The genes are TRBV6-6 and TRBJ2-1; 8 bases match TRBD2. The CDR3 loop spans 15 amino acids. Germline-derived CDR1 and CDR2 are MNHNY and SVGAGI (reference sequence). V shed 0 bases and J 3 bases; nucleotides not matched to a gene: 1. The CDR3 bases are TGTGCCAGCAGTTACTCGAGCGGGAGCTACAATGAGCAGTTCTTC. This translates into CASSYSSGSYNEQFF.

CDR3 bases: TGTGCCAGCAGTTTAGCGGGGGGACAGGACCTCCACTTT. Translated: CASSLAGGQDLHF. The chain combines TRBV12-3 or TRBV12-4 with TRBJ1-6, with TRBD1 identical over 8 bases. The ends lost 0 bases at V and 15 bases at J; junction bases unmatched: 4. There are 13 residues in the CDR3.

The chain is built from TRBV5-8 and TRBJ1-2; D ambiguous. The germline V gene encodes CDR1 SGHTS and CDR2 YDEGEE. The CDR3 is 13 amino acids. Between the trimmed V and J ends, which lost 4 bases and 7 bases, there was a span of 14 bases. CDR3 DNA sequence: TGTGCCAGCAGCCGTGGGGTGGCGGGTGGCTACACCTTC. The encoded protein is CASSRGVAGGYTF.

The sample holds a few counts of this clone. The chain employs TRBV28 and TRBJ1-2; TRBD1 matches at 7 bases. V was pared by 5 bases and J by 1 base, with 4 bases of the junction left unmatched. In germline, CDR1 is MDHEN, CDR2 SYDVKM. This CDR3 region has 14 residues. CDR3 in amino acids: CASSNRGGNYGYTF. In DNA, the CDR3 is TGTGCCAGCAGTAACAGGGGAGGTAACTATGGCTACACCTTC.

This chain joins TRBV7-2 and TRBJ2-5; 11 positions agree with TRBD2. CDR1 SGHTA and CDR2 FQGNSA come from the germline V gene. CDR3 length: 14 amino acids. The ends lost 10 bases at V and 13 bases at J; junction bases unmatched: 17. CDR3 loop: CATRGGLTSGVWYF. CDR3 DNA sequence: TGTGCCACCCGCGGGGGGCTGACTAGCGGGGTATGGTACTTC.

V usage is TRBV6-4 and J usage is TRBJ1-6, with D possibly TRBD1 on 6 matching bases. This CDR3 spans 14 amino acids. Trimming took off 5 bases at V and 4 bases at J, with 9 bases between the two ends. CDR1 is MRHNA, CDR2 SNTAGT, per germline. CDR3 coding DNA: TGTGCCAGCAGTCGCACAGGGTATAATTCACCCCTCCACTTT. Protein: CASSRTGYNSPLHF.

The chain recombines TRBV6-5 with TRBJ2-2; the match to TRBD1 covers 8 bases. Germline V gene sequence: CDR1 MNHEY, CDR2 SVGAGI. The junction had 7 bases not matched to a gene; V was cut back by 6 bases and J by 4 bases. This CDR3 spans 15 amino acids. CDR3 nucleotides: TGTGCCAGCAGGGGGGCAGGGGGCCTCACCGGGGAGCTGTTTTTT. It yields the protein CASRGAGGLTGELFF.

This rearrangement joins TRBV10-3 to TRBJ1-1, with D perhaps matching TRBD1 (6 bases). Germline CDR1 reads ENHRY; CDR2 reads SYGVKD. The V end lost 11 bases, the J end lost 2 bases, and 21 bases lay between the germline ends. The CDR3 spans 15 residues. CDR3 in DNA: TGTGCCGCGGGGGAAACAGGGACGGGTAACACTGAAGCTTTCTTT. It is translated as CAAGETGTGNTEAFF.

The CDR3 region is CASSGTSGGPSSYEQYF. CDR3 DNA sequence: TGTGCCAGCAGTGGGACTAGCGGGGGCCCTTCAAGCTACGAGCAGTACTTC. The chain combines TRBV2 with TRBJ2-7; 13 nucleotides agree with TRBD2. The length of the CDR3 is 17 residues. CDR1 is SNHLY, CDR2 FYNNEI, per germline. With 4 bases clipped from V and 3 bases from J, the junction kept 9 bases outside the gene matches.

The V gene is TRBV2, the J gene TRBJ1-2; D is uncertain. CDR1 is SNHLY, CDR2 FYNNEI, per germline. V lost 6 bases and J lost 2, with 10 bases in between. There are 13 residues in the CDR3. This chain's CDR3 is CASSRTENYGYTF. CDR3 in DNA: TGTGCCAGCAGCCGGACTGAAAACTATGGCTACACCTTC.

This clone was observed once. The genes are TRBV9 and TRBJ2-2, with D possibly being TRBD1 (7 bases). Per germline, CDR1 SGDLS and CDR2 YYNGEE. The CDR3 has 16 residues. The germline V and J ends were trimmed by 0 bases and 6 bases, with 15 bases remaining between them. CDR3 loop: CASSVGQGGRAGELFF. CDR3 coding DNA: TGTGCCAGCAGCGTAGGACAGGGAGGTCGTGCCGGGGAGCTGTTTTTT.

This sequence joins TRBV12-5 and TRBJ1-1; D is possibly TRBD1 (6 bases). The CDR3 has 14 residues. Germline-derived CDR1 and CDR2 are LGHNT and FRNRAP. V shed 4 bases and J shed 1 base, with 10 bases lying between them. The CDR3 region is CASGSADRNTEAFF. The CDR3 region has the DNA TGTGCTAGTGGTTCCGCGGACAGGAACACTGAAGCTTTCTTT.

The rearrangement links TRBV18 to TRBJ2-1, with 13 bases identical to TRBD2. CDR1 KGHSH and CDR2 LQKENI come from the germline V gene. V dropped 2 bases and J dropped 4; count of bases not matched to a gene: 5. This CDR3 is built from 17 residues. The CDR3 DNA reads TGTGCCAGCTCACCAATTGGACTAGCGGGAGCTTACAATGAGCAGTTCTTC. Translation: CASSPIGLAGAYNEQFF. The complete variable domain, with remaining parts taken from reference TRBV18 and TRBJ2-1, reads NAGVMQNPRHLVRRRGQEARLRCSPMKGHSHVYWYRQLPEEGLKFMVYLQKENIIDESGMPKERFSAEFPKEGPSILRIQQVVRGDSAAYFCASSPIGLAGAYNEQFFGPGTRLTVL.

This chain links TRBV7-2 with TRBJ2-2; TRBD2 is a possible D gene (5 bases). Germline-derived CDR1 and CDR2 are SGHTA and FQGNSA. V was shortened by 6 bases and J by 6 bases, with 11 bases between the two germline ends. The CDR3 is made up of 13 amino acids. CDR3 sequence reads: CASREQAAGELFF. DNA for the CDR3: TGTGCCAGCAGGGAACAAGCGGCCGGGGAGCTGTTTTTT.

The CDR3 sequence is CASGSTQGTPQYF. The CDR3 nucleotides read TGTGCTAGTGGATCCACGCAGGGCACGCCGCAGTACTTC. The gene calls are TRBV12-5 and TRBJ2-7; maybe TRBD1 (5 bases). V was shortened by 6 bases and J by 9 bases, with 18 bases between the two germline ends. CDR1 LGHNT and CDR2 FRNRAP come from the germline V gene. The CDR3 is made up of 13 amino acids. The entire variable domain, with the rest obtained from reference TRBV12-5 and TRBJ2-7, is as follows: DARVTQTPRHKVTEMGQEVTMRCQPILGHNTVFWYRQTMMQGLELLAYFRNRAPLDDSGMPKDRFSAEMPDATLATLKIQPSEPRDSAVYFCASGSTQGTPQYFGPGTRLTVT.

The chain has TRBV24-1 and TRBJ1-2, with a weak D call TRBD1 (6 bases). V lost 4 bases to trimming and J lost 6 bases, with 8 bases between them. The V gene's germline CDR1 is KGHDR and CDR2 SFDVKD. The CDR3 is 12 residues long. The CDR3 nucleotides read TGTGCCACCAGTGACAGGGGTCATGGCTACACCTTC. This translates into CATSDRGHGYTF.